Given below is one T cell receptor beta chain in context. The assay was immunoSEQ multiplex PCR, and TCRdb's table has in-frame clones only and misses some. The sample has 2 million to 2.5 million clones; 90% to 95% are singletons. The data stem from a study of shared clonotypes between healthy human individuals. CDR1 and CDR2 (germline): MGHDK, SYGVNS. The CDR3 loop spans 18 amino acids. J was trimmed by 4 bases and V by 0 bases; bases with no gene match: 9. V gene TRBV25-1 combines with J gene TRBJ2-3, with 11 nucleotides matching TRBD2. The TCR originated in a man between 18 and 35 years old in good health. Some clones in this sample may be carry-over from other donors' samples. Material for sequencing was naive CD4+ T cells from PBMCs. The subset here: CD45RA+ positively selected. DNA of the CDR3: TGTGCCAGCAGTGAATACGCTACCGGGACTAGCGGTGCAGATACGCAGTATTTT. Encoded protein: CASSEYATGTSGADTQYF.